This TCR beta chain was sequenced during a study of T-cell memory formation after mild COVID-19. Constant-segment primers were used for 5'RACE, and the resulting TCR alpha and TCR beta cDNA libraries carried sample barcodes and UMIs. TCRdb used MiXCR to reprocess the 5' RACE reads, holding one entry per CDR3 protein. Seen here are some 120,000 distinct CDR3 sequences, around 15% observed once, and the top ten hold roughly 5.2%. V lost 8 bases, J lost 4 bases, and 11 bases lay in between. The CDR3 is made up of 12 amino acids. Looked up from germline, CDR1 is ENHRY and CDR2 is SYGVKD. Whole-study results and caveats: Later expanders leaned toward CD4+, whereas clones contracting from day 15 to 85 were balanced CD4/CD8. A subset of responding clones appeared in pre-infection memory, suggesting cross-reactive memory joined.

For this clonotype: Its antigen remains unidentified.

This receptor was identified in a young man who had mild COVID-19 (a few samples of this study predate the infection). Cell type and time point are not known. The chain recombines TRBV10-3 with TRBJ2-5, with D possibly matching TRBD1 (7 bases). The specimen was PBMCs or a T cell subset sorted from them (not recorded which). The DNA of the CDR3 is TGTGCCATCCGCGGGACAGCAGAGACCCAGTACTTC. Amino acids: CAIRGTAETQYF.